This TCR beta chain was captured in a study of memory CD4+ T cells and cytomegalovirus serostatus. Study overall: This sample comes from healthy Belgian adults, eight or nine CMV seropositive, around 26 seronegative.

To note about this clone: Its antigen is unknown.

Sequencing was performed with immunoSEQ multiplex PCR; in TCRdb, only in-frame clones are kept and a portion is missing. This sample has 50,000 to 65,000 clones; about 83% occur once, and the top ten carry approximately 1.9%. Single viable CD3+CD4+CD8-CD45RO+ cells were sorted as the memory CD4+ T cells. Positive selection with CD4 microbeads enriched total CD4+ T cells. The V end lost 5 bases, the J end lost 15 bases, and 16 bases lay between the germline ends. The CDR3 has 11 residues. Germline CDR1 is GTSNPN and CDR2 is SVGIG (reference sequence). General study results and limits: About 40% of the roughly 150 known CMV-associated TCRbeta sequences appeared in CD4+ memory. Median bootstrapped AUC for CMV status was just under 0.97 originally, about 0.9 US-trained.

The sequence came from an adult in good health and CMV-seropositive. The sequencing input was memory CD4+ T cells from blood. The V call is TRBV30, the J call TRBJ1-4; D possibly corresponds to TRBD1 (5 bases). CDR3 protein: CAWGPGGKLFF. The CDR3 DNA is TGTGCCTGGGGACCCGGGGGGAAATTGTTTTTT.